Listed below are T cell receptor beta chains from one sample, sequenced in a study of T cell responses to AZD1222 COVID-19 vaccine. The protocol was immunoSEQ multiplex PCR, while the TCRdb copy is restricted to in-frame clones and leaves out a portion. Of 94,000 or so clones listed, roughly 90% are singletons. The source material was peripheral blood, sampled on day 0 of AZD1222 vaccination. The receptors come from an adult in good health. CDR3s include the opening cysteine and the closing phenylalanine or tryptophan. D genes are given only for firm matches. Size is stated for part of the rows, as once, few or many counts, or as a class when the clone is expanded.

V gene: TRBV2
D gene: .
J gene: TRBJ2-1
CDR3 length: 16
clone size: .
CDR3 protein: CASSVFGSGGNNEQFF
CDR3 DNA: TGTGCCAGCAGTGTCTTTGGCAGCGGAGGCAACAATGAGCAGTTCTTC

V gene: TRBV5-1
D gene: TRBD1
J gene: TRBJ2-7
CDR3 length: 14
clone size: .
CDR3 protein: CASSSGTGAHEQYF
CDR3 DNA: TGCGCCAGCAGTTCCGGGACAGGGGCCCACGAGCAGTACTTC

V gene: TRBV15
D gene: TRBD1
J gene: TRBJ2-5
CDR3 length: 14
clone size: .
CDR3 protein: CATSRNRGQETQYF
CDR3 DNA: TGTGCCACCAGCAGAAACAGGGGGCAAGAGACCCAGTACTTC

V gene: TRBV4-1
D gene: .
J gene: TRBJ2-3
CDR3 length: 17
clone size: .
CDR3 protein: CASSQGFQPMRTDTQYF
CDR3 DNA: TGCGCCAGCAGCCAAGGGTTCCAGCCCATGAGAACAGATACGCAGTATTTT

V gene: TRBV10-3
D gene: TRBD2
J gene: TRBJ2-7
CDR3 length: 13
clone size: .
CDR3 protein: CAAKLAGGGEQYF
CDR3 DNA: TGTGCCGCGAAACTAGCGGGAGGCGGCGAGCAGTACTTC

V gene: TRBV9
D gene: TRBD1
J gene: TRBJ1-6
CDR3 length: 15
clone size: .
CDR3 protein: CASSVEGQGDSPLHF
CDR3 DNA: TGTGCCAGCAGCGTAGAGGGACAGGGTGATTCACCCCTCCACTTT

V gene: TRBV7-8
D gene: .
J gene: TRBJ1-1
CDR3 length: 15
clone size: few
CDR3 protein: CASSLSRTSNTEAFF
CDR3 DNA: TGTGCCAGCAGCTTAAGTCGGACATCGAACACTGAAGCTTTCTTT

V gene: TRBV6-5
D gene: .
J gene: TRBJ2-7
CDR3 length: 14
clone size: .
CDR3 protein: CASTPEGPPYEQYF
CDR3 DNA: TGTGCCAGCACTCCCGAAGGGCCACCCTACGAGCAGTACTTC

V gene: TRBV7-3
D gene: .
J gene: TRBJ1-3
CDR3 length: 14
clone size: .
CDR3 protein: CASSLLGTGNTIYF
CDR3 DNA: TGTGCCAGCAGCTTATTGGGGACTGGAAACACCATATATTTT

V gene: TRBV3-1/TRBV3-2
D gene: TRBD1
J gene: TRBJ1-1
CDR3 length: 14
clone size: .
CDR3 protein: CASSPQGGATEAFF
CDR3 DNA: TGTGCCAGCAGCCCGCAGGGGGGGGCCACTGAAGCTTTCTTT

V gene: TRBV18
D gene: TRBD1
J gene: TRBJ1-1
CDR3 length: 12
clone size: few
CDR3 protein: CASSSGTDEAFF
CDR3 DNA: TGTGCCAGCTCCTCTGGGACAGATGAAGCTTTCTTT

V gene: TRBV7-6
D gene: .
J gene: TRBJ2-1
CDR3 length: 15
clone size: .
CDR3 protein: CASRLDSRSYNEQFF
CDR3 DNA: TGTGCCAGCAGGCTGGATTCTAGGTCCTACAATGAGCAGTTCTTC

V gene: TRBV7-2
D gene: TRBD2
J gene: TRBJ2-7
CDR3 length: 14
clone size: .
CDR3 protein: CASSSVAGEYEQYF
CDR3 DNA: TGTGCCAGCAGCTCCGTAGCGGGAGAGTACGAGCAGTACTTC

V gene: TRBV14
D gene: TRBD2
J gene: TRBJ2-1
CDR3 length: 16
clone size: few
CDR3 protein: CASSQGSGGTNNEQFF
CDR3 DNA: TGTGCCAGCAGCCAAGGGAGCGGGGGAACTAACAATGAGCAGTTCTTC

V gene: TRBV28
D gene: .
J gene: TRBJ1-2
CDR3 length: 12
clone size: .
CDR3 protein: CASKLSGPGYTF
CDR3 DNA: TGTGCCAGCAAGCTATCAGGGCCTGGCTACACCTTC

V gene: TRBV2
D gene: .
J gene: TRBJ1-5
CDR3 length: 12
clone size: .
CDR3 protein: CASSVSYQPQHF
CDR3 DNA: TGTGCCAGCAGTGTTAGCTATCAGCCCCAGCATTTT

V gene: TRBV7-2
D gene: TRBD2
J gene: TRBJ2-7
CDR3 length: 15
clone size: .
CDR3 protein: CASSLSLAGPYEQYF
CDR3 DNA: TGTGCCAGCAGCTTAAGCCTAGCGGGACCCTACGAGCAGTACTTC

V gene: TRBV19
D gene: .
J gene: TRBJ1-4
CDR3 length: 16
clone size: .
CDR3 protein: CASSIARTATNEKLFF
CDR3 DNA: TGTGCCAGTAGTATAGCCCGGACAGCTACTAATGAAAAACTGTTTTTT

V gene: TRBV18
D gene: TRBD1
J gene: TRBJ1-3
CDR3 length: 15
clone size: .
CDR3 protein: CASSPGTGAGNTIYF
CDR3 DNA: TGTGCCAGCTCACCAGGGACAGGGGCTGGAAACACCATATATTTT

V gene: TRBV5-1
D gene: TRBD1
J gene: TRBJ2-1
CDR3 length: 16
clone size: .
CDR3 protein: CASSLADRGQRAEQFF
CDR3 DNA: TGCGCCAGCAGCTTGGCCGACAGGGGGCAGAGGGCTGAGCAGTTCTTC

V gene: TRBV24-1
D gene: .
J gene: TRBJ2-1
CDR3 length: 11
clone size: .
CDR3 protein: CATSDYNEQFF
CDR3 DNA: TGTGCCACCAGTGATTACAATGAGCAGTTCTTC

V gene: TRBV5-1
D gene: TRBD2
J gene: TRBJ2-3
CDR3 length: 15
clone size: .
CDR3 protein: CASKVSISGTGTQYF
CDR3 DNA: TGCGCCAGCAAAGTCAGCATTAGCGGGACTGGTACGCAGTATTTT

V gene: TRBV9
D gene: .
J gene: TRBJ2-2
CDR3 length: 15
clone size: .
CDR3 protein: CASSVGGTHTGELFF
CDR3 DNA: TGTGCCAGCAGCGTAGGAGGGACTCACACCGGGGAGCTGTTTTTT

V gene: TRBV4-3
D gene: .
J gene: TRBJ2-7
CDR3 length: 14
clone size: .
CDR3 protein: CASSPGGPPLEQYF
CDR3 DNA: TGCGCCAGCAGCCCCGGGGGGCCGCCGCTCGAGCAGTACTTC

V gene: TRBV2
D gene: .
J gene: TRBJ1-2
CDR3 length: 12
clone size: .
CDR3 protein: CASSESGDGYTF
CDR3 DNA: TGTGCCAGCAGTGAGTCAGGGGATGGCTACACCTTC

V gene: TRBV9
D gene: .
J gene: TRBJ1-6
CDR3 length: 16
clone size: .
CDR3 protein: CASSVALWTANSPLHF
CDR3 DNA: TGTGCCAGCAGCGTAGCCCTCTGGACAGCAAATTCACCCCTCCACTTT

V gene: TRBV4-2
D gene: TRBD2
J gene: TRBJ2-2
CDR3 length: 19
clone size: once
CDR3 protein: CASSHRTSGRAMGTGELFF
CDR3 DNA: TGTGCCAGCAGCCACCGGACTAGCGGGAGGGCGATGGGCACCGGGGAGCTGTTTTTT

V gene: TRBV11-2
D gene: TRBD1
J gene: TRBJ2-1
CDR3 length: 15
clone size: .
CDR3 protein: CASSPDRAKYNEQFF
CDR3 DNA: TGTGCCAGCAGCCCAGACAGGGCAAAGTACAATGAGCAGTTCTTC

V gene: TRBV6-6
D gene: .
J gene: TRBJ2-3
CDR3 length: 15
clone size: .
CDR3 protein: CASSARGTGTDTQYF
CDR3 DNA: TGTGCCAGCAGTGCGCGGGGTACTGGCACAGATACGCAGTATTTT

V gene: TRBV11-3
D gene: .
J gene: TRBJ2-7
CDR3 length: 10
clone size: few
CDR3 protein: CASSQVQQYF
CDR3 DNA: TGTGCCAGCAGCCAAGTCCAGCAGTACTTC

V gene: TRBV5-6
D gene: TRBD1
J gene: TRBJ1-3
CDR3 length: 16
clone size: .
CDR3 protein: CASTQGGGFSGNTIYF
CDR3 DNA: TGTGCCAGCACCCAGGGGGGCGGGTTCTCTGGAAACACCATATATTTT

V gene: TRBV7-2
D gene: TRBD1
J gene: TRBJ1-6
CDR3 length: 17
clone size: .
CDR3 protein: CASSLDLAGTANSPLHF
CDR3 DNA: TGTGCCAGCAGCTTAGATCTAGCCGGGACAGCTAATTCACCCCTCCACTTT

V gene: TRBV5-4
D gene: .
J gene: TRBJ1-1
CDR3 length: 15
clone size: .
CDR3 protein: CASSPAGGANTEAFF
CDR3 DNA: TGTGCCAGCAGCCCGGCCGGGGGCGCGAACACTGAAGCTTTCTTT

V gene: TRBV5-1
D gene: .
J gene: TRBJ2-7
CDR3 length: 13
clone size: .
CDR3 protein: CASSLSLHYEQYF
CDR3 DNA: TGCGCCAGCAGCTTGAGTCTCCACTACGAGCAGTACTTC

V gene: TRBV28
D gene: TRBD1
J gene: TRBJ1-3
CDR3 length: 15
clone size: .
CDR3 protein: CASSATGGGGNTIYF
CDR3 DNA: TGTGCCAGCAGCGCCACAGGGGGCGGGGGAAACACCATATATTTT

V gene: TRBV5-4
D gene: .
J gene: TRBJ1-4
CDR3 length: 14
clone size: .
CDR3 protein: CASSLTGTDEKLFF
CDR3 DNA: TGTGCCAGCAGTTTAACAGGGACGGATGAAAAACTGTTTTTT

V gene: TRBV9
D gene: TRBD2
J gene: TRBJ2-1
CDR3 length: 16
clone size: .
CDR3 protein: CASSPRAGGPDNEQFF
CDR3 DNA: TGTGCCAGCAGCCCCAGAGCGGGAGGGCCAGACAATGAGCAGTTCTTC

V gene: TRBV7-2
D gene: TRBD1
J gene: TRBJ2-5
CDR3 length: 13
clone size: .
CDR3 protein: CASSLQGVETQYF
CDR3 DNA: TGTGCCAGCAGCTTACAGGGGGTGGAGACCCAGTACTTC

V gene: TRBV19
D gene: .
J gene: TRBJ1-2
CDR3 length: 14
clone size: .
CDR3 protein: CASSIVITNYGYTF
CDR3 DNA: TGTGCCAGTAGTATTGTCATTACCAACTATGGCTACACCTTC

V gene: TRBV6-2/TRBV6-3
D gene: .
J gene: TRBJ2-7
CDR3 length: 15
clone size: .
CDR3 protein: CASSYSGGEEMKQYF
CDR3 DNA: TGTGCCAGCAGTTACTCGGGCGGGGAGGAGATGAAGCAGTACTTC

V gene: TRBV5-4
D gene: .
J gene: TRBJ2-1
CDR3 length: 14
clone size: .
CDR3 protein: CASQRSASYNEQFF
CDR3 DNA: TGTGCCAGCCAAAGATCGGCCTCCTACAATGAGCAGTTCTTC

V gene: TRBV6-2/TRBV6-3
D gene: .
J gene: TRBJ2-2
CDR3 length: 11
clone size: once
CDR3 protein: CASSRTGELFF
CDR3 DNA: TGTGCCAGCAGCCGGACCGGGGAGCTGTTTTTT

V gene: TRBV24-1
D gene: TRBD2
J gene: TRBJ2-3
CDR3 length: 18
clone size: .
CDR3 protein: CATSDPKGGLAGSDTQYF
CDR3 DNA: TGTGCCACCAGTGATCCCAAGGGGGGACTAGCGGGATCAGATACGCAGTATTTT

V gene: TRBV28
D gene: .
J gene: TRBJ2-1
CDR3 length: 15
clone size: .
CDR3 protein: CASRTGTGAYNEQFF
CDR3 DNA: TGTGCCAGCAGAACCGGGACTGGGGCCTACAATGAGCAGTTCTTC

V gene: TRBV11-2
D gene: TRBD1
J gene: TRBJ2-2
CDR3 length: 14
clone size: .
CDR3 protein: CASSSTGSTGELFF
CDR3 DNA: TGTGCCAGCAGCTCGACAGGGAGCACCGGGGAGCTGTTTTTT

V gene: TRBV7-2
D gene: .
J gene: TRBJ1-4
CDR3 length: 14
clone size: .
CDR3 protein: CASSPGQLNEKLFF
CDR3 DNA: TGTGCCAGCAGCCCAGGACAGCTAAATGAAAAACTGTTTTTT

V gene: TRBV15
D gene: TRBD2
J gene: TRBJ2-1
CDR3 length: 18
clone size: .
CDR3 protein: CATSSFTSGTSGYNEQFF
CDR3 DNA: TGTGCCACCAGCAGCTTTACATCCGGGACTAGCGGCTACAATGAGCAGTTCTTC

V gene: TRBV7-8
D gene: .
J gene: TRBJ2-5
CDR3 length: 16
clone size: .
CDR3 protein: CASSLGSGREEETQYF
CDR3 DNA: TGTGCCAGCAGCTTGGGGAGCGGAAGGGAAGAAGAGACCCAGTACTTC

V gene: TRBV5-8
D gene: .
J gene: TRBJ1-5
CDR3 length: 15
clone size: .
CDR3 protein: CASSAGQQKNQPQHF
CDR3 DNA: TGTGCCAGCAGCGCCGGACAGCAGAAGAATCAGCCCCAGCATTTT

V gene: TRBV19
D gene: TRBD1
J gene: TRBJ2-3
CDR3 length: 13
clone size: once
CDR3 protein: CASGGQGTDTQYF
CDR3 DNA: TGTGCCAGCGGGGGACAGGGAACAGATACGCAGTATTTT

V gene: TRBV6-6
D gene: .
J gene: TRBJ2-1
CDR3 length: 16
clone size: .
CDR3 protein: CASSYEGGTGVNEQFF
CDR3 DNA: TGTGCCAGCAGTTACGAGGGCGGGACGGGAGTCAATGAGCAGTTCTTC

V gene: TRBV7-2
D gene: TRBD1
J gene: TRBJ1-4
CDR3 length: 14
clone size: .
CDR3 protein: CASSRGQGSEKLFF
CDR3 DNA: TGTGCCAGCAGCCGCGGACAGGGCAGTGAAAAACTGTTTTTT

V gene: TRBV18
D gene: .
J gene: TRBJ1-2
CDR3 length: 12
clone size: .
CDR3 protein: CASSSRQFGYTF
CDR3 DNA: TGTGCCAGCTCATCGAGACAGTTTGGCTACACCTTC

V gene: TRBV19
D gene: .
J gene: TRBJ1-1
CDR3 length: 15
clone size: .
CDR3 protein: CAGPIFPGQNTEAFF
CDR3 DNA: TGTGCCGGTCCTATATTCCCGGGGCAAAACACTGAAGCTTTCTTT

V gene: TRBV19
D gene: TRBD1
J gene: TRBJ1-5
CDR3 length: 15
clone size: .
CDR3 protein: CASSIGQGSWQPQHF
CDR3 DNA: TGTGCCAGTAGTATAGGACAGGGTAGTTGGCAGCCCCAGCATTTT

V gene: TRBV13
D gene: TRBD2
J gene: TRBJ2-7
CDR3 length: 16
clone size: .
CDR3 protein: CASSLEPSGRAYEQYF
CDR3 DNA: TGTGCCAGCAGCTTAGAGCCTAGCGGGAGAGCATACGAGCAGTACTTC

V gene: TRBV28
D gene: .
J gene: TRBJ2-1
CDR3 length: 11
clone size: .
CDR3 protein: CASTDPNEQFF
CDR3 DNA: TGTGCCAGCACCGACCCCAATGAGCAGTTCTTC